Shown below are 20 T cell receptor beta chains from a single sample sequenced in a study of OX40 agonist ivuxolimab in advanced cancers. Libraries were prepared by immunoSEQ multiplex PCR; TCRdb keeps only in-frame clonotypes and omits some of them. The repertoire consists of around 80,000 clones, with under 90% occurring once and the leading ten covering 0.35% to 0.45%. Material: CD4+ or CD8+ T cells sorted from blood, obtained in a trial of the OX40 agonist ivuxolimab. The receptors were sampled from an adult with an advanced solid tumor such as melanoma, head and neck, liver or kidney cancer.

The chain employs TRBV4-1 and TRBJ2-2, with D perhaps given as TRBD1 or TRBD2 (5 bases each). Trimming took 1 base from V and 6 from J, leaving 18 bases between them. CDR1 is MGHRA and CDR2 is YSYEKL in the germline V gene. This CDR3 has 17 residues. The CDR3 coding sequence is TGCGCCAGCAGCCAAGGGGGGAACGGAAGGGGTTCCGGGGAGCTGTTTTTT. The encoded protein is CASSQGGNGRGSGELFF.

The chain recombines TRBV18 with TRBJ2-5; the D gene could be TRBD1 or TRBD2 (5 bases each). This CDR3 has 15 residues. Germline lookup yields CDR1 KGHSH and CDR2 LQKENI. Trimming removed 4 bases from V and 2 bases from J, with 14 bases in between. CDR3 sequence: CASSLMGTEQETQYF. In DNA form, the CDR3 reads TGTGCCAGCTCACTCATGGGGACGGAGCAAGAGACCCAGTACTTC.

The chain carries TRBV6-6 and TRBJ2-1, with 9 bases lining up with TRBD2. Germline values: CDR1 MNHNY, CDR2 SVGAGI (reference sequence). V trimming: 8 bases; J trimming: 4 bases; junction bases outside the gene matches: 9. The CDR3 sequence is 15 residues long. The CDR3 protein is CASLVASGAYNEQFF. CDR3 DNA: TGTGCCAGCCTCGTCGCTAGCGGGGCATACAATGAGCAGTTCTTC.

A single count supports this clone. The J gene is TRBJ2-1, the V gene TRBV7-8, with D unresolved. The CDR3 length is 13 residues. The V gene's germline CDR1 is SGHVS and CDR2 FQNEAQ. The germline V and J ends were trimmed by 5 bases and 4 bases, with 9 bases remaining between them. Written as DNA, the CDR3 is TGTGCCAGCAGCCCTGACCAATACAATGAGCAGTTCTTC. This gives the protein CASSPDQYNEQFF. The full variable domain, with the rest looked up from reference TRBV7-8 and TRBJ2-1, is GAGVSQSPRYKVAKRGQDVALRCDPISGHVSLFWYQQALGQGPEFLTYFQNEAQLDKSGLPSDRFFAERPEGSVSTLKIQRTQQEDSAVYLCASSPDQYNEQFFGPGTRLTVL.

The CDR3 region has the DNA TGTGCCAGCAGCTTAGGGAGCGGGAGTAGCAATGAGCAGTTCTTC. Protein: CASSLGSGSSNEQFF. This sequence joins TRBV7-3 and TRBJ2-1, with 8 bases fitting TRBD2. Germline V gene lookup returns CDR1 SGHTA and CDR2 FQGTGA. With 2 bases clipped from V and 6 bases from J, the junction kept 6 bases outside the gene matches. The CDR3 spans 15 residues.

The genes are TRBV4-3 and TRBJ1-3, with D possibly being TRBD1 (6 bases). V was cut by 3 bases and J by 0 bases, with 12 bases left in between. Germline CDR1 reads LGHNA; CDR2 reads YSLEER. This CDR3 has 16 residues. The CDR3 DNA reads as TGCGCCAGCAGCCAGCAAAGACAGGACTCTGGAAACACCATATATTTT. It is translated as CASSQQRQDSGNTIYF.

The chain links TRBV30 to TRBJ2-2, with 12 bases that match TRBD2. Germline V lookup: CDR1 GTSNPN, CDR2 SVGIG (reference sequence). V was clipped by 1 base and J by 3 bases; unmatched bases: 3. This CDR3 contains 16 residues. The CDR3 spells CAWSGTSGTYTGELFF. The CDR3 DNA follows: TGTGCCTGGAGTGGGACTAGCGGGACTTACACCGGGGAGCTGTTTTTT. Supplemented by reference TRBV30 and TRBJ2-2, the full variable domain reads SQTIHQWPATLVQPVGSPLSLECTVEGTSNPNLYWYRQAAGRGLQLLFYSVGIGQISSEVPQNLSASRPQDRQFILSSKKLLLSDSGFYLCAWSGTSGTYTGELFFGEGSRLTVL.

The V gene is TRBV28, the J gene TRBJ2-7; D uncertain. Deletions cut 3 bases from V and 9 bases from J, with 15 bases between. The germline gives CDR1 MDHEN, CDR2 SYDVKM. This CDR3 comprises 13 residues. This CDR3 is CASSFEANSRQYV. The CDR3 nucleotides read TGTGCCAGCAGTTTCGAGGCCAACTCCCGGCAGTACGTC.

J is TRBJ1-2 and V is TRBV7-8; no clear D. Germline-derived CDR1 and CDR2 are SGHVS and FQNEAQ. Trimming took 8 bases from V and 8 from J, leaving 15 bases between them. The CDR3 contains 12 residues. Written as DNA, the CDR3 is TGTGCCAGCGGACGCCCTCCTGGGGGCTACACCTTC. Translation: CASGRPPGGYTF.

In this sample, this clone turned up once. The J gene is TRBJ2-5, the V gene TRBV11-2; TRBD1 matches at 7 bases. V lost 5 bases to trimming and J lost 5 bases; unmatched junction nucleotides: 14. CDR3 length equals 16 residues. Germline CDR1 reads SGHAT; CDR2 reads FQNNGV. The CDR3 DNA is TGTGCCAGCAGCCGAGGGGCGACACAGGGGACGGAGACCCAGTACTTC. Residues: CASSRGATQGTETQYF.

The rearrangement links TRBV5-4 to TRBJ2-5; 9 nucleotides agree with TRBD2. The CDR3 totals 17 residues. The V segment lost 3 bases and the J segment 1 base; nucleotides outside the gene matches: 10. Germline assignment: CDR1 SGHNT and CDR2 YYREEE (reference sequence). The CDR3 DNA reads TGTGCCAGCAGCTACAATCTAATGGGACTAGCCCAAGAGACCCAGTACTTC. Translation: CASSYNLMGLAQETQYF.

The chain couples TRBV28 to TRBJ2-7; TRBD2 matches at 9 bases. J gave up 7 bases and V 8 bases, and 18 bases lay outside the gene matches. The CDR3 consists of 16 residues. The germline CDR1 and CDR2 sequences are MDHEN and SYDVKM. The CDR3 reads CASPPPFRGRVEEQYF. CDR3 DNA sequence: TGTGCCAGCCCACCCCCGTTCCGCGGGAGGGTTGAGGAGCAGTACTTC.

This chain links TRBV5-6 with TRBJ1-6; D not resolved. This CDR3 has 18 residues. The V gene's germline CDR1 is SGHDT and CDR2 YYEEEE. Trimming cost V 5 bases and J 0 bases, with 18 bases left between them. The DNA of the CDR3 is TGTGCCAGCAGTTTTGGAGGTCGGGGATTCTCCTATAATTCACCCCTCCACTTT. It specifies CASSFGGRGFSYNSPLHF.

The chain combines TRBV19 with TRBJ1-2; weak D call: TRBD1 (5 bases). Germline V gene data show CDR1 as LNHDA and CDR2 as SQIVND (reference sequence). Trimming took off 5 bases at V and 6 bases at J, with 22 bases between the two ends. The CDR3 covers 16 residues. The CDR3 sequence: CASSPKRGSFFNGYTF. CDR3 DNA sequence: TGTGCCAGTAGTCCCAAAAGGGGCAGCTTTTTCAATGGCTACACCTTC.

This chain uses TRBV7-2 with TRBJ2-2; 8 bases are a match to TRBD2. CDR3 length: 15 amino acids. V gave up 6 bases and J gave up 2 bases; unmatched junction bases: 5. Germline V CDR1 and CDR2: SGHTA, FQGNSA. The DNA for the CDR3 is TGTGCCAGCAGTCTTAGCGGGACCAACACCGGGGAGCTGTTTTTT. It codes for CASSLSGTNTGELFF.

The CDR3 DNA follows: TGCGCCAGCAGTCCTCAAACTGGTGGCAGTTCCCTTTATGGCTACACCTTC. As protein: CASSPQTGGSSLYGYTF. The gene calls are TRBV5-1 and TRBJ1-2; D not certain. Trimming left V 5 bases short and J 5 bases short, with 25 bases between. Germline CDR1 is SGHRS and CDR2 is YFSETQ. The CDR3 sequence is 17 residues long.

The rearrangement links TRBV7-3 to TRBJ2-1, with no clear D. Germline V gene sequence: CDR1 SGHTA, CDR2 FQGTGA. The V and J ends lost 6 bases and 6 bases respectively, with 12 bases between them. The CDR3 contains 13 residues. The CDR3 sequence: CASSPYQSNEQFF. In nucleotides, the CDR3 is TGTGCCAGCAGTCCCTATCAATCCAATGAGCAGTTCTTC.

The chain links TRBV14 to TRBJ2-7, with 11 bases aligning to TRBD1. The CDR3 is 14 amino acids. V gave up 4 bases and J gave up 2 bases; unmatched junction bases: 1. Per germline, CDR1 SGHDN and CDR2 FVKESK. The CDR3 spells CASSRDRGAYEQYF. The CDR3 DNA is TGTGCCAGCAGCCGGGACAGGGGGGCCTACGAGCAGTACTTC.

The chain combines TRBV29-1 with TRBJ2-7, with unresolved D. Trimming cost V 5 bases and J 5 bases, with 7 bases left between them. Germline CDR1 is SQVTM and CDR2 is ANQGSEA. The CDR3 runs to 10 residues. The CDR3 protein is CSVPGNEQYF. CDR3 sequence (DNA): TGCAGCGTTCCTGGGAACGAGCAGTACTTC.

The chain combines TRBV5-6 with TRBJ2-1; a weak D match, TRBD2 (5 bases). Germline V gives CDR1 SGHDT, CDR2 YYEEEE. V shed 3 bases and J shed 0 bases, with 19 bases lying between them. The CDR3 is 18 residues long. The CDR3 protein is CASSYILESESSYNEQFF. The CDR3 nucleotides read TGTGCCAGCAGCTATATACTAGAGTCCGAGAGCTCCTACAATGAGCAGTTCTTC.